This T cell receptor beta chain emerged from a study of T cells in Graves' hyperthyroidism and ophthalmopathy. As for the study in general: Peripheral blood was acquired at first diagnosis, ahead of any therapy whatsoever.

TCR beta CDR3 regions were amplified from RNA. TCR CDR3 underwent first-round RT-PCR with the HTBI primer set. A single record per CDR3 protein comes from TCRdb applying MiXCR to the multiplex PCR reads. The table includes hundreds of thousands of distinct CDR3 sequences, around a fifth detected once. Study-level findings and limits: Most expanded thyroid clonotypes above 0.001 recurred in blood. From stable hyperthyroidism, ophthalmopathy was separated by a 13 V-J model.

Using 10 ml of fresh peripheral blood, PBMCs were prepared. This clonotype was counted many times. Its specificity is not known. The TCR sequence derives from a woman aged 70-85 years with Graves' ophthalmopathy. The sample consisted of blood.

As DNA, the CDR3 is TGTGCCAGCAGCCATCCCGGGAGAAACTCCTACGAGCAGTACTTC. Translation gives CASSHPGRNSYEQYF. This sequence joins TRBV12-3 or TRBV12-4 and TRBJ2-7; D is perhaps TRBD2 (6 bases). The V end lost 6 bases, the J end lost 0 bases, and 15 bases lay between the germline ends. This CDR3 spans 15 amino acids.